This entry lists 25 T cell receptor beta chains sequenced from one sample in a study of molecular identifiers for immune sequencing clone quantification. TCRdb re-called the PCR reads through MiXCR, storing one row per CDR3 protein. In the table there are about 640,000 distinct CDR3 sequences, just under 20% of which are singletons. Sequencing was performed on naive CD8+ T cells from blood, with Jurkat cell RNA spiked in. The subset was: FACS-sorted CD8+CD4-CCR7+CD45RA+ naive T cells. Receptors were obtained from a human donor in good health. Some libraries in this study had Jurkat cell RNA spiked in.

This clonotype was found once. A much larger clone differs by one base, so this may be a read error. The V call is TRBV20-1, the J call TRBJ2-7, with D possibly TRBD2 on 6 matching bases. Trimming removed 2 bases at V and 5 bases at J, with 19 bases between. Germline V gene sequence: CDR1 DFQATT, CDR2 SNEGSKA (reference sequence). This CDR3 region has 15 residues. The CDR3 DNA sequence: TGCAGTGCTAGAATTCTAGCGAGAGTATACAACGAGCAGTACTTC. Translation: CSARILARVYNEQYF.

This clonotype was counted many times. The gene calls are TRBV11-2 and TRBJ1-1, with 11 nucleotides matching TRBD1. Germline assignment: CDR1 SGHAT and CDR2 FQNNGV. CDR3 length: 13 amino acids. V shed 4 bases and J 11 bases; nucleotides not matched to a gene: 6. DNA for the CDR3: TGTGCCAGCAGCTACGGGACAGGGGGAGAGGCTTTCTTT. It codes for CASSYGTGGEAFF.

In this sample, this clonotype turned up a few times. In DNA, the CDR3 is TGTGCCAGCACCCCCTCCTACGAGCAGTACTTC. Protein sequence: CASTPSYEQYF. V usage is TRBV6-2 or TRBV6-3 and J usage is TRBJ2-7; D is uncertain. Germline CDR1 MNHEY, CDR2 SVGEGT. The CDR3 runs 11 residues. Deletions cut 7 bases from V and 0 bases from J, with 4 bases between.

This clonotype was counted only a few times. The chain employs TRBV7-9 and TRBJ2-1; TRBD2 matches 14 bases. The germline gives CDR1 SEHNR, CDR2 FQNEAQ (reference sequence). The length of the CDR3 is 17 residues. V lost 10 bases and J lost 8; bases outside the gene matches: 16. The CDR3, as DNA: TGTGCCACCACCAACCCACCGGGACTAGCGGGAGAGGATGAGCAGTTCTTC. Translating gives CATTNPPGLAGEDEQFF.

This clonotype was counted ten times or more. The chain employs TRBV19 and TRBJ1-1, with TRBD1 matching over 11 bases. This CDR3 has 17 amino acids. Trimming took 1 base from V and 1 from J; bases not matched to a gene: 5. Germline loops: CDR1 LNHDA, CDR2 SQIVND (reference sequence). CDR3 bases: TGTGCCAGTAGTATAGGGACAGGGGGCCTCGGGAACACTGAAGCTTTCTTT. As protein: CASSIGTGGLGNTEAFF.

This clonotype was detected ten times or more. The J gene is TRBJ2-7, the V gene TRBV28, with D possibly TRBD1 on 6 matching bases. Trimming took off 3 bases at V and 3 bases at J, with 15 bases between the two ends. The V gene's germline CDR1 is MDHEN and CDR2 SYDVKM. The CDR3 length is 15 residues. The CDR3 is CASSFFTGTFYEQYF. The CDR3 DNA is TGTGCCAGCAGTTTTTTCACCGGGACATTCTACGAGCAGTACTTC.

As to this clonotype: Sequence at one end of the junction differs from germline and may be a read error. V usage is TRBV7-2 and J usage is TRBJ2-3; D not certain. CDR1 is SGHTA, CDR2 FQGNSA, per germline. This CDR3 is built from 13 residues. The DNA for the CDR3 is TGTGCCGGCAGCGAGCTTAGCACAGATACGCAGTATTTT. This sequence encodes CAGSELSTDTQYF.

In this sample, this clonotype turned up many times. The V gene is TRBV9, the J gene TRBJ2-7, with a tentative D call TRBD2 (6 bases). The CDR3 totals 14 residues. From germline, CDR1 is SGDLS and CDR2 YYNGEE. V was trimmed by 4 bases and J by 1 base, leaving 12 bases between them. The CDR3 nucleotides read TGTGCCAGCAGCCCCCTGGAGGGATCCTACGAGCAGTACTTC. Protein sequence: CASSPLEGSYEQYF.

This clonotype was observed many times. The J gene is TRBJ2-7, the V gene TRBV30, with unresolved D. The V end was cut by 2 bases, the J end by 2 bases, with 7 bases between. The germline gives CDR1 GTSNPN, CDR2 SVGIG (reference sequence). The CDR3 spans 12 residues. The CDR3 bases are TGTGCCTGGAGTACAGACACCTACGAGCAGTACTTC. Protein: CAWSTDTYEQYF.

The chain links TRBV9 to TRBJ2-3, with a possible D match to TRBD1 (5 bases). Trimming pared 0 bases from V and 0 bases from J, leaving 8 bases between. CDR3 length: 15 residues. Germline-derived CDR1 and CDR2 are SGDLS and YYNGEE. DNA for the CDR3: TGTGCCAGCAGCGTAGAGGGGAAAAGCACAGATACGCAGTATTTT. It translates to CASSVEGKSTDTQYF.

As concerns this clonotype: This may be a read error: a much more frequent sequence differs by one nucleotide. The chain couples TRBV15 to TRBJ1-2; no clear D. The length of the CDR3 is 15 residues. Germline V gives CDR1 LNHNV, CDR2 YYDKDF (reference sequence). Written as DNA, the CDR3 is TGTGCCACCGGCAGAGATAATCGAGGCCCCTATGGCTACACCTTC. Translation gives CATGRDNRGPYGYTF.

The gene calls are TRBV11-2 and TRBJ2-5; no definite D call. CDR1 SGHAT and CDR2 FQNNGV come from the germline V gene. With 1 base removed from V and 5 bases from J, the gap between germline ends came to 11 bases. This CDR3 is 14 amino acids long. Here the CDR3 reads CASSLAVGLETQYF. Written as DNA, the CDR3 is TGTGCCAGCAGCTTAGCTGTAGGCTTGGAGACCCAGTACTTC.

This clonotype has at least ten counts. The rearrangement uses TRBV28 and TRBJ1-2, with D unresolved. V shed 4 bases and J shed 5 bases, with 14 bases lying between them. CDR1 is MDHEN, CDR2 SYDVKM, per germline. The length of the CDR3 is 14 residues. The CDR3, as DNA: TGTGCCAGCAGTTCCCCCCCCGGCCTATATGGCTACACCTTC. This sequence encodes CASSSPPGLYGYTF.

This clonotype was seen repeatedly, ten times or more. The chain links TRBV7-8 to TRBJ2-1; D may correspond to TRBD1 or TRBD2 (5 bases each). The germline CDR1 and CDR2 sequences are SGHVS and FQNEAQ. With 4 bases removed from V and 5 bases from J, the gap between germline ends came to 15 bases. There are 15 residues in the CDR3. In nucleotides, the CDR3 is TGTGCCAGCAGCTCCGGGGCGGGCAGCCACAATGAGCAGTTCTTC. Its translation is CASSSGAGSHNEQFF.

This clonotype has more than one count but fewer than ten. Possible read error: a much larger clone is one base away. CDR3 DNA: TGTGCCAGCAGCTTAGCGCTTGCGTCCCACTCTGAGCGGTTCTTC. Translated: CASSLALASHSERFF. The chain couples TRBV7-8 to TRBJ2-1; no clear D. This CDR3 comprises 15 residues. Germline V gene sequence: CDR1 SGHVS, CDR2 FQNEAQ.

As concerns this clonotype: A much larger clone lies one base from this, so it may be a read error. V and J are TRBV30 and TRBJ1-1; D not certain. The CDR3 is 13 amino acids. CDR1 and CDR2 from the germline V gene are GTSNPN and SVGIG (reference sequence). Between the trimmed V and J ends, which lost 0 bases and 4 bases, there was a span of 9 bases. CDR3 sequence: CAWSVHGGTEAFF. CDR3 DNA: TGTGCCTGGAGTGTACATGGTGGCACTGAAGCTTTCTTT.

This clonotype was seen only once. The junction shows a germline mismatch at one end, possibly a read error. The V gene is TRBV4-3, the J gene TRBJ2-7, with 7 bases lining up with TRBD1. The germline V gene encodes CDR1 LGHNA and CDR2 YSLEER. The CDR3 is 16 amino acids. The CDR3 spells CAGSQYRQGYAYEQYF. CDR3 in DNA: TGCGCCGGCAGCCAATACAGACAGGGATATGCCTACGAGCAGTACTTC.

CDR3 in DNA: TGTGCCAGCAGCTCACCGGGACAGTCCTACAATGAGCAGTTCTTC. Amino acids: CASSSPGQSYNEQFF. V usage is TRBV7-9 and J usage is TRBJ2-1; 7 bases line up with TRBD1. With V trimmed by 4 bases and J by 1 base, 4 bases remained unmatched. CDR3 length equals 15 residues. Germline assignment: CDR1 SEHNR and CDR2 FQNEAQ (reference sequence).

V and J are TRBV29-1 and TRBJ2-2, with no clear D. The CDR3 extends over 13 amino acids. CDR1 is SQVTM and CDR2 is ANQGSEA in the germline V gene. Trimming took 7 bases from V and 0 from J, leaving 9 bases between them. In DNA form, the CDR3 reads TGCAGCGCCCCCCTCCCGAACACCGGGGAGCTGTTTTTT. It yields the protein CSAPLPNTGELFF.

This clonotype was recorded at least ten times. This sequence joins TRBV12-3 or TRBV12-4 and TRBJ2-5, with 7 bases that match TRBD1. This CDR3 comprises 15 residues. V lost 5 bases and J lost 3; bases outside the gene matches: 9. The CDR3 sequence is CASSNRPTGEETQYF. The CDR3 region has the DNA TGTGCCAGCAGTAACCGCCCCACAGGGGAAGAGACCCAGTACTTC.

This clonotype was seen a few times. This chain connects TRBV19 to TRBJ2-2; perhaps TRBD1 as D (7 bases). Germline values: CDR1 LNHDA, CDR2 SQIVND (reference sequence). The V and J ends lost 8 bases and 4 bases respectively, with 14 bases between them. This CDR3 region has 14 residues. The chain's CDR3 is CASQGGSGTGELFF. The DNA for the CDR3 is TGTGCCAGTCAGGGGGGTTCGGGCACCGGGGAGCTGTTTTTT.

There are many counts of this clonotype. The chain is built from TRBV27 and TRBJ1-1; TRBD1 is a possible D gene (5 bases). The germline V gene has CDR1 MNHEY and CDR2 SMNVEV (reference sequence). This CDR3 is built from 13 residues. Trimming removed 0 bases from V and 6 bases from J, with 8 bases in between. The DNA of the CDR3 is TGTGCCAGCAGTTTATCGGGGGATCCTGAAGCTTTCTTT. This gives the protein CASSLSGDPEAFF.

A remark on this clonotype: With a much larger clone just one base away, this may be a read error. The J gene is TRBJ2-7, the V gene TRBV27; D unclear. The germline V gene has CDR1 MNHEY and CDR2 SMNVEV (reference sequence). The CDR3 extends over 13 amino acids. CDR3 region: CASSSGVAYGQYF. CDR3 nucleotide sequence: TGTGCCAGCAGCTCCGGTGTGGCCTACGGGCAGTACTTC.

Details on this clonotype: Likely a read error: the CDR3 ends without its conserved phenylalanine or tryptophan. J is TRBJ2-7 and V is TRBV7-6; TRBD1 aligns across 9 bases. Looked up from germline, CDR1 is SGHVS and CDR2 is FNYEAQ. Trimming at V came to 0 bases and at J to 4 bases, leaving 4 bases not matched to a gene. The CDR3 runs to 15 residues. This CDR3 reads CASSLASGQGYEQYY. DNA of the CDR3: TGTGCCAGCAGCTTAGCCTCGGGACAGGGTTACGAGCAGTACTAC.

V usage is TRBV23-1 and J usage is TRBJ2-3; 9 bases agree with TRBD2. TRBV23-1 counts as an open reading frame of uncertain function. V gave up 4 bases and J gave up 2 bases; unmatched junction bases: 7. The CDR3 runs to 16 residues. Written as DNA, the CDR3 is TGCGCCAGCAGTCCCGAAGCGGGGGGAACCACAGATACGCAGTATTTT. Translation gives CASSPEAGGTTDTQYF.